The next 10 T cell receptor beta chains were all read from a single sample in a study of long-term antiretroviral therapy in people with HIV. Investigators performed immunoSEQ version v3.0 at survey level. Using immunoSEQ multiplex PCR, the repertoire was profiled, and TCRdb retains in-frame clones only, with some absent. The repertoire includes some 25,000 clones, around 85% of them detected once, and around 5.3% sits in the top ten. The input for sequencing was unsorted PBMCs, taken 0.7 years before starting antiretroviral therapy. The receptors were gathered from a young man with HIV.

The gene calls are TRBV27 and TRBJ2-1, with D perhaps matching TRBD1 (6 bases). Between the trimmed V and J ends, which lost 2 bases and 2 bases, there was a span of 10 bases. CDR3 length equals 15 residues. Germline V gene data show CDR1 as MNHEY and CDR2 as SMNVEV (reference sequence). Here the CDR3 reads CASSLPGAPYNEQFF. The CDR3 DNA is TGTGCCAGCAGTTTACCAGGGGCCCCCTACAATGAGCAGTTCTTC.

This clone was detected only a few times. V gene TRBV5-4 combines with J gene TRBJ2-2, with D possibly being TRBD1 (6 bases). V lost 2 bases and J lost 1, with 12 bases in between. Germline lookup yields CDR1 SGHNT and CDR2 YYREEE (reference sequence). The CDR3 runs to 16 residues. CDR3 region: CASSFTGLVNTGELFF. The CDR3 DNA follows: TGTGCCAGCAGCTTCACAGGGCTAGTGAACACCGGGGAGCTGTTTTTT.

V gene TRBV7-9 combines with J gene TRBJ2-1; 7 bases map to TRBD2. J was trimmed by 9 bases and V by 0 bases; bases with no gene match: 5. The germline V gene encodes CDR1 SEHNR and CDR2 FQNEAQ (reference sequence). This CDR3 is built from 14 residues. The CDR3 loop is CASSLAGGIREQFF. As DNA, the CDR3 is TGTGCCAGCAGCTTAGCGGGGGGGATCCGTGAGCAGTTCTTC.

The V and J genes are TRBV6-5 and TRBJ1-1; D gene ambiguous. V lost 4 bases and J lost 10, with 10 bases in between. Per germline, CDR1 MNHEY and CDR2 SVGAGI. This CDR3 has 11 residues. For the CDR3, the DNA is TGTGCCAGCAGTTCACCACTTGGAGCTTTCTTT. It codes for CASSSPLGAFF.

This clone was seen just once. The CDR3 region is CASRGAGEWSGELFF. DNA of the CDR3: TGTGCCAGCAGAGGGGCAGGGGAATGGTCCGGGGAGCTGTTTTTT. The J gene is TRBJ2-2, the V gene TRBV5-4; D is possibly TRBD1 (6 bases). The V end lost 5 bases, the J end lost 6 bases, and 17 bases lay between the germline ends. The CDR3 length is 15 residues. CDR1 and CDR2 (germline): SGHNT, YYREEE (reference sequence).

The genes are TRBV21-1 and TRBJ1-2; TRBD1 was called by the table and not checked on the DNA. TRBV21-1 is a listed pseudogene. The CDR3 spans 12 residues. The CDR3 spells CASRPQGYGYTF. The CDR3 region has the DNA TGTGCCAGCAGGCCACAGGGGTATGGCTACACCTTC.

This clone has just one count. The CDR3 DNA follows: TGCGCCAGCAGCCACCCCGGGACAGTCGCGAACACCGGGGAGCTGTTTTTT. This encodes CASSHPGTVANTGELFF. The chain employs TRBV4-1 and TRBJ2-2, with 7 bases that match TRBD1. The CDR3 consists of 17 residues. The junction had 7 bases not matched to a gene; V was cut back by 3 bases and J by 0 bases. Germline V CDR1 and CDR2: MGHRA, YSYEKL.

The DNA of the CDR3 is TGTGCCAGCAGCTCCCGAGGCGGGGGACTAGCGGGAGGAGATACGCAGTATTTT. It specifies CASSSRGGGLAGGDTQYF. This chain links TRBV7-9 with TRBJ2-3; TRBD2 agrees at 15 bases. Germline lookup yields CDR1 SEHNR and CDR2 FQNEAQ (reference sequence). CDR3 length equals 18 residues. The V segment lost 4 bases and the J segment 5 bases; nucleotides outside the gene matches: 10.

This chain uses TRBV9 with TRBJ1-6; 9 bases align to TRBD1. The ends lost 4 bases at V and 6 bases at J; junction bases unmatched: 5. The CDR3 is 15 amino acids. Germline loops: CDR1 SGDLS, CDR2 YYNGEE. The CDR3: CASSPQGQGNSPLHF. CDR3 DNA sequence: TGTGCCAGCAGCCCTCAGGGACAGGGTAATTCACCCCTCCACTTT.

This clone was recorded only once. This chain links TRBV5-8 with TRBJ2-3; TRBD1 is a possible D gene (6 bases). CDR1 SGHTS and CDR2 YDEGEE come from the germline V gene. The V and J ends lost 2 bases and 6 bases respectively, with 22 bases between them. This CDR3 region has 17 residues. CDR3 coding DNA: TGTGCCAGCAGCTTCTCCGGGACACCCTTTATGTCGGATACGCAGTATTTT. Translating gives CASSFSGTPFMSDTQYF.